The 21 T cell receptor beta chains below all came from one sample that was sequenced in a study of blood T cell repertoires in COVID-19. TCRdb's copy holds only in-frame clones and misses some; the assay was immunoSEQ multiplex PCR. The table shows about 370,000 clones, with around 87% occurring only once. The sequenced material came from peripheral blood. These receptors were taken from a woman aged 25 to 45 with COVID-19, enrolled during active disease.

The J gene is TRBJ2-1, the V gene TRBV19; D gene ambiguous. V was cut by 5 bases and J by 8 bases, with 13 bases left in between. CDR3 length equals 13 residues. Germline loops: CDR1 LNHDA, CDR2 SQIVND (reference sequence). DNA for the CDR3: TGTGCCAGTAGTTTAGCCTTCCCGGATGAGCAGTTCTTC. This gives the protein CASSLAFPDEQFF.

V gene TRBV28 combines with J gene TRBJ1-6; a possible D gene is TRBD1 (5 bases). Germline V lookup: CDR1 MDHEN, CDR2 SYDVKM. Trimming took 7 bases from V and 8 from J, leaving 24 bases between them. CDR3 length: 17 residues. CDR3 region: CASTTGRRGAVDSPLHF. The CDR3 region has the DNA TGTGCCAGCACCACCGGCAGGCGTGGGGCGGTCGATTCACCCCTCCACTTT.

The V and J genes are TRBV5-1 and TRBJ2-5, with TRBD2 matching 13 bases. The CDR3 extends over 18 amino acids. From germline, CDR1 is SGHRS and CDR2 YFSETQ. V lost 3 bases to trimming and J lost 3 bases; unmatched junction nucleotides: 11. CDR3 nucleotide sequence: TGCGCCAGCAGCTACCGGACTAGCGGGAGAGTAGAAAAAGAGACCCAGTACTTC. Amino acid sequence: CASSYRTSGRVEKETQYF.

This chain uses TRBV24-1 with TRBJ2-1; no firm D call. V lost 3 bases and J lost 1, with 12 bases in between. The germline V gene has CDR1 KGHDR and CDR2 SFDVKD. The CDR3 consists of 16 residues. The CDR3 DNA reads TGTGCCACCAGTGATACGTTGAGGCAGTCCTACAATGAGCAGTTCTTC. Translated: CATSDTLRQSYNEQFF.

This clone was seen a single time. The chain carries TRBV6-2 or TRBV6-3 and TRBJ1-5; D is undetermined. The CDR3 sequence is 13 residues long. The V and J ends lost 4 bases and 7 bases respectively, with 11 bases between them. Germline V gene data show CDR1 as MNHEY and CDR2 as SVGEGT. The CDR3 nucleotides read TGTGCCAGCAGTTTGGTAGAGTCACAGCCCCAGCATTTT. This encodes CASSLVESQPQHF.

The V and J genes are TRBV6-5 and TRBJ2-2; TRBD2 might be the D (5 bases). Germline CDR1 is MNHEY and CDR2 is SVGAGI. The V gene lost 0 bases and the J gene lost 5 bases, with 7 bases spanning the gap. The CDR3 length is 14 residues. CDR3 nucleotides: TGTGCCAGCAGTTACTCAACTAGTACCGGGGAGCTGTTTTTT. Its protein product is CASSYSTSTGELFF.

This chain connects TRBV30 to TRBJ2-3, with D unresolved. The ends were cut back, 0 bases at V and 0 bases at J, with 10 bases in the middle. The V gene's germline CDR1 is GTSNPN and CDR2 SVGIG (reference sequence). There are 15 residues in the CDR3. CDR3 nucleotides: TGTGCCTGGAGTGTACATAGCCCCAGCACAGATACGCAGTATTTT. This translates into CAWSVHSPSTDTQYF.

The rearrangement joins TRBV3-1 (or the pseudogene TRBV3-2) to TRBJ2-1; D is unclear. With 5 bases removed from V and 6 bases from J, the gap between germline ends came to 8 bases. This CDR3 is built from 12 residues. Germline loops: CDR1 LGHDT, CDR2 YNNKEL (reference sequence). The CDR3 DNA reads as TGTGCCAGCAGCGGGCCTCTCAATGAGCAGTTCTTC. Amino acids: CASSGPLNEQFF.

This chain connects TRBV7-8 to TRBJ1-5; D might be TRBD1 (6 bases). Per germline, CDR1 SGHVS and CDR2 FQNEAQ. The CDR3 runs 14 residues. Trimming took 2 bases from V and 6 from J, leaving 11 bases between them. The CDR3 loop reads CASSLRGTVQPQHF. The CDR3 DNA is TGTGCCAGCAGCTTAAGGGGGACCGTTCAGCCCCAGCATTTT.

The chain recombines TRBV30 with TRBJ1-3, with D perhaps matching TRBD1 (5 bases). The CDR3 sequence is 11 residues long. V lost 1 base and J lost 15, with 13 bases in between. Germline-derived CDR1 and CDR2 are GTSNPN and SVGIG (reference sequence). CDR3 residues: CAWSGGGGAYF. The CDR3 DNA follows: TGTGCCTGGAGTGGAGGAGGAGGGGCATATTTT.

The CDR3 region is CASSFGTNYGYTF. The CDR3 DNA reads TGTGCCAGCAGCTTCGGGACTAACTATGGCTACACCTTC. The rearrangement links TRBV7-2 to TRBJ1-2; D ambiguous. CDR3 length: 13 residues. Germline CDR1 and CDR2: SGHTA and FQGNSA. Trimming stripped 3 bases from V and 0 bases from J, with 5 bases between.

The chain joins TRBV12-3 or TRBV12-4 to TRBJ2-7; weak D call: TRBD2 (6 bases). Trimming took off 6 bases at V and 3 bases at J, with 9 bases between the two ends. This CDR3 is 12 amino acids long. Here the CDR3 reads CASRGTFYEQYF. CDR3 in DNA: TGTGCCAGCAGAGGGACTTTCTACGAGCAGTACTTC.

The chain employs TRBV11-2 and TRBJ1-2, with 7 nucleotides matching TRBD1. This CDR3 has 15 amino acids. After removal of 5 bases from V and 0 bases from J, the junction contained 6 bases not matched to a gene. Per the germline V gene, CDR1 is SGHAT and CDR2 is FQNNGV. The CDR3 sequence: CASSGAQGTNYGYTF. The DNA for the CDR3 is TGTGCCAGCAGCGGGGCACAGGGGACTAACTATGGCTACACCTTC.

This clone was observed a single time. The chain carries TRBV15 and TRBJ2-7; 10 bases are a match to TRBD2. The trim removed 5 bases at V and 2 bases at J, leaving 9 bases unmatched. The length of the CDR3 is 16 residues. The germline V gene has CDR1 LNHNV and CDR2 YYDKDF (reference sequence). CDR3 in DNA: TGTGCCACCAGCTTCCTACCTAGCGGGAGTGCCTACGAGCAGTACTTC. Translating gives CATSFLPSGSAYEQYF.

Written as DNA, the CDR3 is TGTGCCAGCGAGGCGGAAGAGACCCAGTACTTC. Translated, it gives CASEAEETQYF. This chain links TRBV2 with TRBJ2-5, with D hard to call. This CDR3 is 11 amino acids long. In germline, CDR1 is SNHLY, CDR2 FYNNEI. Trimming cost V 8 bases and J 3 bases, with 7 bases left between them.

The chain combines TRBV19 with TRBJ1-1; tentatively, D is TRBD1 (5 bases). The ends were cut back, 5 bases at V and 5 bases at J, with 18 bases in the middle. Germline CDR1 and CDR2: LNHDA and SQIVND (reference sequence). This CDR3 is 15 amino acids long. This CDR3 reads CASSAPYRGGTEAFF. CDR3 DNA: TGTGCCAGTAGTGCCCCATACCGGGGGGGTACTGAAGCTTTCTTT.

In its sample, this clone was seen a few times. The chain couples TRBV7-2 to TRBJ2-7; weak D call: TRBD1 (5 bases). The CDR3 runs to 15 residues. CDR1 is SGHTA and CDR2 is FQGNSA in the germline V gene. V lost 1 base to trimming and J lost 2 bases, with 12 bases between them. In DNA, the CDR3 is TGTGCCAGCAGCTTAGAAACAGGTGCCACCTACGAGCAGTACTTC. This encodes CASSLETGATYEQYF.

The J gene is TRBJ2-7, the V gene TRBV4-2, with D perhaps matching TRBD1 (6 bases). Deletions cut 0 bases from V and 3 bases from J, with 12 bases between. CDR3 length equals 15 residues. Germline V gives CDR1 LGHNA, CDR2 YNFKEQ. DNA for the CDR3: TGTGCCAGCAGCCAAGATGAGAGGGGGTACTACGAGCAGTACTTC. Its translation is CASSQDERGYYEQYF.

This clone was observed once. The CDR3 spells CASSWRGTSYEQYF. In DNA form, the CDR3 reads TGTGCCAGCAGCTGGCGGGGGACATCCTACGAGCAGTACTTC. J is TRBJ2-7 and V is TRBV7-9; TRBD2 is a possible D gene (7 bases). The germline V and J ends were trimmed by 4 bases and 1 base, with 11 bases remaining between them. CDR1 and CDR2 (germline): SEHNR, FQNEAQ (reference sequence). The CDR3 totals 14 residues.

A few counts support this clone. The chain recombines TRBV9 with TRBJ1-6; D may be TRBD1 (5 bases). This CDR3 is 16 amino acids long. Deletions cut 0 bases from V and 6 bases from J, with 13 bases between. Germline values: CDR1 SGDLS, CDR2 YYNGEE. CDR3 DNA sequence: TGTGCCAGCAGCGTAGATGTCAGGGTCCGTAATTCACCCCTCCACTTT. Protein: CASSVDVRVRNSPLHF. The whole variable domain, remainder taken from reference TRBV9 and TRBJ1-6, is DSGVTQTPKHLITATGQRVTLRCSPRSGDLSVYWYQQSLDQGLQFLIQYYNGEERAKGNILERFSAQQFPDLHSELNLSSLELGDSALYFCASSVDVRVRNSPLHFGNGTRLTVT.

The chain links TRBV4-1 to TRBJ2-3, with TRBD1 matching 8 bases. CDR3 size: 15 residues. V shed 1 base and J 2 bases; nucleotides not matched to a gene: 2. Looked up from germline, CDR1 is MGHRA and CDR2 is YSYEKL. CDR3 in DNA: TGCGCCAGCAGCCAAGGACAGGGGAACACAGATACGCAGTATTTT. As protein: CASSQGQGNTDTQYF.